A single sample gave rise to the 19 T cell receptor beta chains below, sequenced in a study of blood T cell repertoires in COVID-19. Data came from immunoSEQ multiplex PCR; TCRdb stores just in-frame clones and leaves some out. The sample holds just over 25,000 clones, around 90% seen once. The material sequenced was peripheral blood. Source of these receptors: a man in his 70s with acute or convalescent COVID-19.

This clone is categorized as medium-sized. One end of the junction fails to match germline, which may point to a read error. The same CDR3 can be traced to other DNA sequences in this sample. The V call is TRBV9, the J call TRBJ2-5; tentative D call: TRBD2 (7 bases). From germline, CDR1 is SGDLS and CDR2 YYNGEE. The length of the CDR3 is 15 residues. This chain's CDR3 is CASRGGGGPQETQYF. CDR3 nucleotides: TGCGCCAGCCGCGGAGGGGGGGGGCCCCAAGAGACCCAGTACTTC.

This chain links TRBV28 with TRBJ1-1; D may be TRBD1 (5 bases). The ends were cut back, 6 bases at V and 1 base at J, with 12 bases in the middle. The CDR3 sequence is 14 residues long. Looked up from germline, CDR1 is MDHEN and CDR2 is SYDVKM. In nucleotides, the CDR3 is TGTGCCAGCAGCCCACCGACAGCGAACACTGAAGCTTTCTTT. It encodes CASSPPTANTEAFF.

In the case of this clone: This is likely an artifact of a read error, given a far larger clone one base away. The same CDR3 can be traced to other DNA sequences in this sample. The chain employs TRBV9 and TRBJ2-5; 9 positions agree with TRBD2. CDR1 SGDLS and CDR2 YYNGEE come from the germline V gene. This CDR3 contains 15 residues. CDR3 nucleotides: TGCCCCCCCCGCGGCGGGGGGGGCCCCCAAGAGACCCAGTACTTC. It yields the protein CPPRGGGGPQETQYF.

V gene TRBV7-6 combines with J gene TRBJ2-7, with 8 bases aligning to TRBD1. The CDR3 has 15 residues. J was trimmed by 3 bases and V by 5 bases; bases with no gene match: 9. Germline CDR1 is SGHVS and CDR2 is FNYEAQ. CDR3 coding DNA: TGTGCCAGCAGCGAAGGACAGGGCCAAAACTACGAGCAGTACTTC. It encodes CASSEGQGQNYEQYF.

This clone was counted once. Germline is not matched at one junction end, which may reflect a read error. The J gene is TRBJ1-5, the V gene TRBV18; 8 nucleotides align to TRBD1. CDR1 is KGHSH and CDR2 is LQKENI in the germline V gene. CDR3 size: 14 residues. The CDR3 region is CASSPQGVAQPQHF. The CDR3, as DNA: TGTGCCAGCTCGCCACAGGGGGTGGCTCAGCCCCAGCATTTT.

The chain couples TRBV9 to TRBJ1-1; D not certain. V gave up 0 bases and J gave up 4 bases, with 16 bases separating them. The CDR3 is 16 residues long. The germline CDR1 and CDR2 sequences are SGDLS and YYNGEE. The CDR3 DNA is TGTGCCAGCAGCGTAGGTTGGGTAAGGTCTAGCACTGAAGCTTTCTTT. It yields the protein CASSVGWVRSSTEAFF. The whole variable domain, filled in from reference TRBV9 and TRBJ1-1, reads DSGVTQTPKHLITATGQRVTLRCSPRSGDLSVYWYQQSLDQGLQFLIQYYNGEERAKGNILERFSAQQFPDLHSELNLSSLELGDSALYFCASSVGWVRSSTEAFFGQGTRLTVV.

The V gene is TRBV6-5, the J gene TRBJ1-1; possible D gene TRBD1, 6 bases. V lost 4 bases, J lost 4 bases, and 13 bases lay in between. Looked up from germline, CDR1 is MNHEY and CDR2 is SVGAGI. The length of the CDR3 is 14 residues. CDR3 DNA sequence: TGTGCCAGCAGTTCTAGAGGGGGGGGCACTGAAGCTTTCTTT. This translates into CASSSRGGGTEAFF.

This clone occurred a few times. V usage is TRBV6-2 or TRBV6-3 and J usage is TRBJ1-1; tentatively, D is TRBD1 (5 bases). The length of the CDR3 is 16 residues. Germline V gene data show CDR1 as MNHEY and CDR2 as SVGEGT. Trimming left V 5 bases short and J 3 bases short, with 19 bases between. The CDR3 loop reads CASSDAPGPRDTEAFF. The CDR3 region has the DNA TGTGCCAGCAGTGATGCCCCAGGGCCCAGGGACACTGAAGCTTTCTTT.

J is TRBJ1-5 and V is TRBV5-5; 8 positions match TRBD1. V was pared by 3 bases and J by 2 bases, with 7 bases of the junction left unmatched. The germline gives CDR1 SGHKS, CDR2 YYEKEE (reference sequence). The CDR3 length is 16 residues. The CDR3 DNA reads as TGTGCCAGCAGCTCAGGGACAGGCTGGGGCAATCAGCCCCAGCATTTT. Translating gives CASSSGTGWGNQPQHF.

The rearrangement uses TRBV6-1 and TRBJ2-3; weak D call: TRBD2 (6 bases). V was clipped by 4 bases and J by 1 base, with 15 bases between them. Germline V gene lookup returns CDR1 MNHNS and CDR2 SASEGT. The CDR3 spans 16 residues. DNA for the CDR3: TGTGCCAGCAGTGGGGACTCACGGGGTGGCACAGATACGCAGTATTTT. It specifies CASSGDSRGGTDTQYF.

The chain links TRBV7-9 to TRBJ1-2; D perhaps matches TRBD1 (5 bases). Germline V gene lookup returns CDR1 SEHNR and CDR2 FQNEAQ (reference sequence). Trimming removed 0 bases from V and 8 bases from J, with 13 bases in between. The CDR3 sequence is 14 residues long. In DNA, the CDR3 is TGTGCCAGCAGCTTAGCTGGGGGGAATATCGGCTACACCTTC. It encodes CASSLAGGNIGYTF.

V usage is TRBV19 and J usage is TRBJ2-3; TRBD1 agrees at 9 bases. Germline values: CDR1 LNHDA, CDR2 SQIVND (reference sequence). The V and J ends lost 3 bases and 5 bases, in that order; junction bases with no gene match: 9. This CDR3 comprises 16 residues. CDR3 region: CASSIYRGPGQDTQYF. The CDR3 DNA reads TGTGCCAGTAGTATCTACAGGGGGCCCGGACAAGATACGCAGTATTTT.

This clone was seen a single time. The CDR3 protein is CASSYDDLGGDTQYF. The CDR3 coding sequence is TGTGCCAGCAGTTACGATGATCTAGGGGGAGATACGCAGTATTTT. The chain recombines TRBV6-6 with TRBJ2-3; possible D gene TRBD1, 6 bases. Per germline, CDR1 MNHNY and CDR2 SVGAGI (reference sequence). The germline V and J ends were trimmed by 2 bases and 5 bases, with 14 bases remaining between them. This CDR3 region has 15 residues.

J is TRBJ2-3 and V is TRBV4-2; 9 bases agree with TRBD2. Germline V CDR1 and CDR2: LGHNA, YNFKEQ. Germline trimming cut 0 bases from V and 3 bases from J; bases unmatched to any gene: 13. CDR3 length equals 19 residues. CDR3 residues: CASSQDVSAGGPRTDTQYF. The CDR3 DNA reads as TGTGCCAGCAGCCAAGATGTTTCTGCGGGAGGGCCGAGGACAGATACGCAGTATTTT.

The chain uses TRBV19 and TRBJ1-5; 7 positions agree with TRBD1. The germline V gene has CDR1 LNHDA and CDR2 SQIVND (reference sequence). Trimming cost V 9 bases and J 7 bases; bases outside gene matches: 12. The length of the CDR3 is 14 residues. The CDR3 coding sequence is TGTGCCAGCGGAAAGGATAAGGGACAGCAGCCCCAGCATTTT. Encoded protein: CASGKDKGQQPQHF.

This chain links TRBV7-2 with TRBJ1-5; D is perhaps TRBD1 (6 bases). There are 15 residues in the CDR3. Trimming removed 5 bases from V and 2 bases from J, with 13 bases in between. In germline, CDR1 is SGHTA, CDR2 FQGNSA. The CDR3 sequence: CASSPNREGNQPQHF. For the CDR3, the DNA is TGTGCCAGCAGCCCTAACAGGGAAGGCAATCAGCCCCAGCATTTT.

This clone occurred once. The V and J genes are TRBV5-4 and TRBJ2-3; possible D gene TRBD2, 5 bases. From germline, CDR1 is SGHNT and CDR2 YYREEE (reference sequence). This CDR3 is 16 amino acids long. V was shortened by 0 bases and J by 1 base, with 12 bases between the two germline ends. The CDR3 sequence is CASSLVLDYRTDTQYF. CDR3 coding DNA: TGTGCCAGCAGCTTGGTACTAGACTACCGCACAGATACGCAGTATTTT.

The rearrangement links TRBV4-2 to TRBJ2-2; 14 bases match TRBD2. The length of the CDR3 is 17 residues. J gave up 2 bases and V 3 bases, and 2 bases lay outside the gene matches. CDR1 is LGHNA and CDR2 is YNFKEQ in the germline V gene. The CDR3 nucleotides read TGTGCCAGCAGCCACGGGACTAGCGGGAGTAACACCGGGGAGCTGTTTTTT. Protein product: CASSHGTSGSNTGELFF.

The chain joins TRBV23-1 to TRBJ2-7; no reliable D call. TRBV23-1 falls under the ORF class, with uncertain function. The V gene lost 0 bases and the J gene lost 2 bases, with 14 bases spanning the gap. There are 16 residues in the CDR3. The CDR3 DNA is TGCGCCAGCAGTCAATCGAACCGACACCATGCCTACGAGCAGTACTTC. It is translated as CASSQSNRHHAYEQYF.